This T cell receptor (beta chain) was found in a study of cytomegalovirus exposure and HLA in healthy donors. Across the study: Ancestry clustering placed about 86% of approximately 370 genotyped donors in the Caucasian-associated cluster.

This PCR relied on a set of 60 Vbeta primers and 13 Jbeta primers. Clones were sequenced by immunoSEQ multiplex PCR, and TCRdb holds only the in-frame ones, with some missing. The sample lists about 200,000 clones, 85% occurring once. Germline V gene sequence: CDR1 SGHVS, CDR2 FQNEAQ. Trimming at V came to 1 base and at J to 5 bases, leaving 11 bases not matched to a gene. There are 16 residues in the CDR3. The TCR was taken from a woman between 45 and 60 years old in good health and CMV-seronegative. The sequenced sample consisted of PBMCs. The V gene is TRBV7-8, the J gene TRBJ2-7; TRBD2 matches 7 bases. CDR3 loop: CASSLVRGRAVNEQYF. The CDR3 region has the DNA TGTGCCAGCAGCTTAGTTCGTGGGAGGGCCGTTAACGAGCAGTACTTC.